This T cell receptor beta chain stems from a study of cytomegalovirus exposure and HLA in healthy donors (dated 2017 in TCRdb). Regarding the study in general: An earlier analysis of 587 of the donors reported 250 to 350 Gb of sequence data and approximately 120 million unique TCR beta sequences obtained from some 200 million T cells. An early release that covered 640 HLA-typed donors contained approximately 300 gigabases of sequencing data and 70 million to 100 million unique TCR sequences. Of the approximately 400 genotyped donors, about 80% fell in the genetic ancestry cluster associated with self-reported Caucasian donors. The study aimed to test whether cataloging public T cell receptors could reveal signatures of past pathogen exposure. Using immunosequencing, the study profiled T cell repertoires from fewer than 850 subjects and related those repertoires to cytomegalovirus serostatus. Along with the approximately 700-subject first cohort, a separate validation cohort of approximately 110 different subjects was used. The study combined high-throughput TCR immunosequencing, statistical association of individual TCRs with disease status, and machine learning to predict cytomegalovirus infection status. A later analysis re-analyzed previously published TCR beta repertoires from roughly 630 donors and added high-resolution HLA genotyping to study TCR occurrence patterns. Rather than drawing on any new phenotypic data, the later analysis identified candidate immune exposures from TCR beta sequences and the way those sequences occurred across donors. In an earlier analysis of a few hundred of the donors, high-throughput TCR beta sequencing was used to judge whether each TCR beta V gene segment behaved as functional or pseudogenic. Donor age, sex, ethnicity and CMV serostatus were compiled together with the repertoire data. In a later genetic analysis, genome-wide SNP genotypes for about three fifths of the 666 donors were used, and that subset was treated as a discovery cohort. All discovery cohort repertoires had been generated using a single sequencing platform. HLA typing covered class I and class II loci at four-digit resolution. Typing coverage differed by locus: A, B, C, DRB1 and DQB1 were typed in roughly 629-640 donors, DQA1 in about 560, DPA1 in roughly 590, and DPB1 in roughly 450. Four or five DR-DQ haplotypes were handled as single units for association and clustering, since linkage in the cohort was strong. Across about 380 genotyped donors of the cohort, an average of about 200,000 unique TCR beta nucleotide sequences per donor were sequenced, and roughly a sixth of those sequences were non-productive.

As encoded in the germline V gene, CDR1 is SGHRS while CDR2 is YFSETQ. V is clipped by 4 bases and J by 6 bases, and the sequence between their germline boundaries is 11 bases long. The CDR3 runs 13 amino acids, cysteine and phenylalanine included. The only DNA kept is the CDR3, 39 bases in frame from the first base. Broader findings and caveats from the paper: In vitro tests confirmed that a few of the cytomegalovirus-associated TCR beta chains recognize cytomegalovirus antigens. When HLA alleles, especially DR and DQ, strongly co-occurred, TCR associations were difficult to assign to individual alleles. Immune exposure information for the cohort was limited to CMV serostatus. According to a later analysis, parvovirus B19, influenza, CMV and Epstein-Barr virus appeared linked to several top co-occurrence clusters. The presence/absence analyses assumed that sequencing depth was roughly uniform across donors, and that assumption may not be true. The 87-base-pair reads could not distinguish some IMGT-functional V segments, including TRBV6-2 and TRBV6-3, so those segments were excluded. A further reported finding was that TCR beta sequences accurately predicted the HLA-A and HLA-B alleles for most subjects in the first cohort. Most TCR sequences were seen in very few donors, while some public TCRs were found in many individuals. The sequencing pipeline was judged likely to have produced a cluster of highly shared sequence variants as a technical artifact. In a later genetic analysis, a missense DCLRE1C variant was associated with V-gene and J-gene trimming of TCR beta chains, and the association was replicated in an independent cohort. A later genetic analysis reported fewer N-insertions in productive TCRs among donors in an Asian-associated ancestry cluster than the roughly 700-donor mean. Broadly in line with IMGT annotations, most TCR beta V segments showed up in productive rearrangements about 90% or about 30% of the time in an earlier analysis of 450 to 750 of the donors. Most CMV-associated TCR beta chains appeared to be HLA-restricted in a later analysis, and the HLA associations seemed to be driven largely by CMV exposure. Because HLA typing was unavailable for some donors at each locus, only the typed subset was used in association tests. A total of 164 TCR beta chains were listed by the study as associated with cytomegalovirus. At a false discovery rate of 0.05, a later analysis linked under 20,000 TCR beta sequences to specific HLA alleles. In a later analysis, HLA-associated TCR beta chains were found to be more clonally expanded and to have lower generation probabilities than equally common non-associated chains. The earlier analysis of nearly 600 of the donors excluded 15 to 20 rarely observed V segments, including chromosome 9 orphons, because counts were too low. According to a later analysis, TCR association rates differed among HLA loci, with DRB1 alleles showing the most associated TCRs and HLA-C alleles showing the fewest. This cohort had only TCR beta chains sequenced, and the lack of alpha or paired-chain data limited which features could be detected. The classifier was reported to diagnose cytomegalovirus status with high specificity and sensitivity in both the original and validation cohorts. According to the authors, the approach could potentially be generalized to other disease states and immunological phenotypes. Correlated functional status among segregating V segments might be attributable to linkage disequilibrium, but an unknown experimental factor could not be ruled out.

The cohort comprised more than 550 healthy bone marrow donors. At the time of sampling, all cohort members were nominally healthy, though unrecorded immune exposures were likely present. The donor was CMV seropositive and was included in the group of 289 seropositive cohort members. Every donor gave a peripheral blood sample, and the peripheral blood mononuclear cells from that sample were used for TCR beta sequencing. Genomic DNA was extracted from the blood cell samples with the Qiagen DNeasy Blood Extraction Kit. Libraries were constructed by the immunoSEQ multiplex PCR assay. For the multiplex PCR, a mixture combining 60 forward primers for TCR Vbeta segments and 13 reverse primers for TCR Jbeta segments was used. Amplification of the CDR3 region of rearranged TCR beta genes was performed with a multiplex PCR assay on genomic DNA. Amplified TCR beta libraries were sequenced as 87-base-pair reads on the Illumina HiSeq System. Per the source publication's procedure: A later analysis counted about 80 million unique TCR beta chains across the approximately 700 repertoires, and 10 million to 11 million of these chains were shared by at least two donors. A nearest-neighbor algorithm error-corrected the raw reads and collapsed the reads into unique sequences, merging closely related sequences to remove PCR and sequencing errors. Alignment of CDR3 sequences to IMGT reference sequences was used to assign V, D and J gene segments. For a sequence to be retained, a match of at least six nucleotides to both a V gene segment and a J gene segment was required. Rearrangements were called productive when the CDR3 lacked stop codons and stayed in frame with V and J; all others were non-productive. Following IMGT convention, CDR3 was defined as the stretch from the second conserved V-encoded cysteine to the conserved J-encoded phenylalanine. The earlier analysis of fewer than 750 of the donors excluded sequences that lacked an unambiguous match to a single V gene segment. In an earlier analysis of approximately 590 of the donors, a V segment was called functional when productive rearrangements were above 56.7%, and segregating when the standard deviation between donors exceeded 5%. A statistical classification framework was built for diagnosing cytomegalovirus status from the catalog of TCR beta chain sequences. In a later analysis, V and J genes were assigned by comparing TCR nucleotide sequences against IMGT/GENE-DB human TR gene sequences. Using the TCRdist pipeline, a later analysis assigned CDR3 sequences along with most-parsimonious VDJ recombination scenarios. In a later analysis, each TCR beta chain was defined by its CDR3 amino acid sequence together with its V-gene family, and reads lacking a unique V-gene family were excluded. A later analysis removed 592 highly shared, low-generation-probability nucleotide sequences to deal with suspected cross-contamination and a sequencing artifact. In a later analysis, a clonal expansion index was calculated for each public chain from normalized within-repertoire ranks of inferred template counts. A later analysis computed generation probabilities with a VDJ recombination model fitted to out-of-frame rearrangements, and checked the results against IGoR. In a later analysis, hypergeometric tests were used to score TCR-TCR, TCR-HLA and TCR-CMV co-occurrence, with a repertoire-size bias correction applied to TCR pairs. A later analysis estimated false discovery rates by permuting HLA or CMV assignments 20 times. In a later analysis, co-occurring TCRs were grouped using DBSCAN, with TCRdist sequence similarity added in when clustering inside HLA-allele-positive subsets. Co-occurrence clustering excluded repertoires with fewer than 30,000 or more than 120,000 public chains, plus five with anomalous nucleotide sharing. Not all clones reach the TCRdb copy of this immuneACCESS table, which keeps in-frame sequences only. Checked studies attribute under half of the gap to unresolved V genes and leave the rest unexplained. D and trimming were read from the DNA, whereas the V and J calls and clone size are those reported in that table. The table for this sample lists fewer than 200,000 clones; approximately 81% of them were counted only once. In total, the top ten clones hold roughly 2.2% of the sample.

A remark on this clone: Its cognate antigen has yet to be identified. Base qualities were left out, and no much larger clone turns up one base away.

The source is a man between 18 and 29 years old in good health and CMV-seropositive. The rearranged chain carries TRBV5-1 and TRBJ1-5, with no reliable assignment of the D segment. The sequenced material came from PBMCs. The CDR3 region has the sequence CASSHSGAQPQHF. In nucleotide form, the sequence is TGCGCCAGCAGCCACAGTGGCGCTCAGCCCCAGCATTTT.